These 3 T cell receptor beta chains share one sample of origin, sequenced in a study of T cells expressing NK-cell markers. TCRdb derives one entry per CDR3 protein from the 5' RACE reads, leaving out DNA. This sample contains about 460,000 distinct CDR3 sequences. Sample: blood T cells: a sorted CD56 or NKG2C T cell subset, CD4+ or CD8+ T cells, or bulk PBMC T cells (not recorded which). These receptors were obtained from a woman between 45 and 65 years old in good health.

The rearrangement joins TRBV9 to TRBJ1-2; the TCRdb call, TRBD1, lacks DNA for checking. The V gene's germline CDR1 is SGDLS and CDR2 YYNGEE. The CDR3 is made up of 16 amino acids. CDR3 loop: CASSVAAGAGNYGYTF.

The V call is TRBV15, the J call TRBJ2-7. CDR1 and CDR2 (germline): LNHNV, YYDKDF (reference sequence). The CDR3 runs to 13 residues. CDR3 residues: CATSRDPNYEQYF.

The chain recombines TRBV6-2 or TRBV6-3 with TRBJ2-7; TCRdb's assignment of TRBD2 cannot be checked, as there is no DNA. Germline CDR1 reads MNHEY; CDR2 reads SVGEGT. This CDR3 has 14 amino acids. This chain's CDR3 is CASRFQGLTYEQYF.